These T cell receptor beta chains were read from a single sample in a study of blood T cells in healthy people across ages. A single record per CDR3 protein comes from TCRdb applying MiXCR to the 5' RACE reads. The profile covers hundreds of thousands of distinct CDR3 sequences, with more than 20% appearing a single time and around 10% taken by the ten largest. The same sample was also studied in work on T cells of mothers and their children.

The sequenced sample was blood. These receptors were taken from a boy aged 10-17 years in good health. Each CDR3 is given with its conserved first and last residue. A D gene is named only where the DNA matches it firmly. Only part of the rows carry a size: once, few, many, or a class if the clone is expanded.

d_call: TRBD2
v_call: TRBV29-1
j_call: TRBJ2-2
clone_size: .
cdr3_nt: TGCAGCGTTGGGGCCAGCGGGAAATTAGGGGCAGGGGAGCTGTTTTTT
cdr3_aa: CSVGASGKLGAGELFF

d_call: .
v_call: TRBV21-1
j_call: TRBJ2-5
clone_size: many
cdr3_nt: TGTGCCAGCAAAAAAAGGACAGGGGGCGGAGTGGCCCAGTACTTC
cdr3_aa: CASKKRTGGGVAQYF

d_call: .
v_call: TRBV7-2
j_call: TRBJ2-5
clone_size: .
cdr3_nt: TGTGCCAGCAGCCTTAGCGGAGGGTACCAAGAGACCCAGTACTTC
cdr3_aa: CASSLSGGYQETQYF

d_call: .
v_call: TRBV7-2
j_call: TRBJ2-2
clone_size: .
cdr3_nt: TGTGCCAGCAGCTTAGTTAGGCGACTAGTAACCGGGGAGCTGTTTTTT
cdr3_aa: CASSLVRRLVTGELFF

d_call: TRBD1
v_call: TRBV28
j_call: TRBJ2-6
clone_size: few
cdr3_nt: TGTGCCAGCAGTTTCGGTCGGGTCAGGGGGAAATCTGGGGCCAACGTCCTGACTTTC
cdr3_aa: CASSFGRVRGKSGANVLTF

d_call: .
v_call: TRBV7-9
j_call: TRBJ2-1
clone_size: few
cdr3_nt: TGTGCCAGCAGAAACATCTCGGCCGAGCAGTTCTTC
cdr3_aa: CASRNISAEQFF

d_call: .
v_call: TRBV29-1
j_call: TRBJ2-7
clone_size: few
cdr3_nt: TGCAGCGTTGAAGCCCGGGACGCCCATCCCTACGAGCAGTACTTC
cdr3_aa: CSVEARDAHPYEQYF

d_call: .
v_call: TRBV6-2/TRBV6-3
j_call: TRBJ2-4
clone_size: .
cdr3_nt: TGTGCCAGCAGTTACTCCCTCGAGCAAAACATTCAGTACTTC
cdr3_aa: CASSYSLEQNIQYF

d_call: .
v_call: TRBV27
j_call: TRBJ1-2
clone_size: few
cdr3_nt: TGTGCCAGCAGTTCGGGTCTCTACTATGGCTACACCTTC
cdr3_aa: CASSSGLYYGYTF

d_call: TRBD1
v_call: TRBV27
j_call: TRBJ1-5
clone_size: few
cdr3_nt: TGTGCCAGCAGTCGGGTCAGGACAGGAAAATCTCAGCCCCAGCATTTT
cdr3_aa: CASSRVRTGKSQPQHF

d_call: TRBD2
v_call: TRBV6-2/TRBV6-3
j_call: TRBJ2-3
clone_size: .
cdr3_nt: TGTGCCAGCAGACGTAGCGGGGGGGCCGCGGATACGCAGTATTTT
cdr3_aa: CASRRSGGAADTQYF

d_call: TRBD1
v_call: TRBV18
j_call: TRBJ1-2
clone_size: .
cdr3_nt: TGTGCCAGCTCACCCGGGACAGAATCCTATGGCTACACCTTC
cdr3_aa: CASSPGTESYGYTF

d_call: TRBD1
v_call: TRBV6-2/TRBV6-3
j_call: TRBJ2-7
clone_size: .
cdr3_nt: TGTGCCAGCAGCGATCCCGGGACAGGGAAACACGAGCAGTACTTC
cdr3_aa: CASSDPGTGKHEQYF

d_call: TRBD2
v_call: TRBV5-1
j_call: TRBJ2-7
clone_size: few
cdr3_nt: TGCGCCAGCAGCTTGGGTCGGTCTAGCGGGGGTACCTCCTACGAGCAGTACTTC
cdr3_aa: CASSLGRSSGGTSYEQYF

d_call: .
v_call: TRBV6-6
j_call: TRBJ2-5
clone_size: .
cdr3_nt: TGTGCCAGCGGACCTTTTCTAGGGCCCCAAGAGACCCAGTACTTC
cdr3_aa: CASGPFLGPQETQYF

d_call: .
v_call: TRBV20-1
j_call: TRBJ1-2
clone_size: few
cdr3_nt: TGCAGTGCTAGTGGCGACATTTACTATGGCTACACCTTC
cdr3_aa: CSASGDIYYGYTF

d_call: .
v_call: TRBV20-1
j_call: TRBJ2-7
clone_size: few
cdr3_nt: TGCAGTGCTAGAGATGGGAAAAGGGCCTTGGAACCCGAGCAGTACTTC
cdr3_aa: CSARDGKRALEPEQYF

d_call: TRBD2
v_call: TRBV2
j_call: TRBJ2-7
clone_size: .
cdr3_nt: TGTGCCAGCAGAGAACTAGCGGGGGTCTCCTACGAGCAGTACTTC
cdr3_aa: CASRELAGVSYEQYF

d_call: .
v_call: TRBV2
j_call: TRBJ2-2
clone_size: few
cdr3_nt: TGTGCCAGCAGTGAAGAGACACTCACCGGGGAGCTGTTTTTT
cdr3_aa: CASSEETLTGELFF

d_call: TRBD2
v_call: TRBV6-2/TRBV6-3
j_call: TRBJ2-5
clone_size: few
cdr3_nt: TGTGCCAGCAGTCTCGGCATAGCGGGCCGGGGGTCGGAGACCCAGTACTTC
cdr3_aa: CASSLGIAGRGSETQYF

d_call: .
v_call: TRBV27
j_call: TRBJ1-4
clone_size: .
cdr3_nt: TGTACCAGCAGACAGGCAACTAATGAAAAACTGTTTTTT
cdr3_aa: CTSRQATNEKLFF

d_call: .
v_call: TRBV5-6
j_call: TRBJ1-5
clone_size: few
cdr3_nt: TGTGCCAGCAGCTTTGGTGGAGTTAGCAATCAGCCCCAGCATTTT
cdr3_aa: CASSFGGVSNQPQHF